This T cell receptor (beta chain) is from a study of tumor-infiltrating lymphocytes in primary liver carcinoma. Whole-study context: Spanning 4.2 to 10 cm, the tumors were T1-T3 N0M0.

V lost 4 bases and J 8 bases, leaving 23 bases between the germline ends. The CDR3 is made up of 16 amino acids. Co-extraction of both nucleic acids (RNA and DNA) used about 20-34 mg of unsorted bulk tissue. Donors underwent surgery for histopathologically diagnosed primary liver carcinoma. Infection with HBV was chronic in patients; they were treatment-naive. Five distinct regions per tumor were sampled. Constant-region priming of 500 ng total RNA yielded TCR beta cDNA. What produced the TCR beta libraries was three nested multiplex PCR rounds using slightly modified ARM-PCR. The two initial PCR rounds, around 11 cycles each, used TRBV1-TRBV30 forward and C-beta reverse primers. TCRdb re-called the multiplex PCR reads with MiXCR, one entry per CDR3 protein. The repertoire consists of about 190,000 distinct CDR3 sequences, with roughly 80% occurring once and the leading ten covering around 18%.

This TCR was sampled from a man in his forties with primary liver carcinoma and hepatitis B virus infection. The sample was tumor tissue from primary liver carcinoma. The chain uses TRBV12-3 or TRBV12-4 and TRBJ2-5; D is tentatively TRBD1 or TRBD2 (5 bases each). The CDR3: CASSCGEVGGPDTQYF. CDR3 in DNA: TGTGCCAGCAGTTGCGGCGAGGTTGGGGGTCCAGATACCCAGTACTTC.